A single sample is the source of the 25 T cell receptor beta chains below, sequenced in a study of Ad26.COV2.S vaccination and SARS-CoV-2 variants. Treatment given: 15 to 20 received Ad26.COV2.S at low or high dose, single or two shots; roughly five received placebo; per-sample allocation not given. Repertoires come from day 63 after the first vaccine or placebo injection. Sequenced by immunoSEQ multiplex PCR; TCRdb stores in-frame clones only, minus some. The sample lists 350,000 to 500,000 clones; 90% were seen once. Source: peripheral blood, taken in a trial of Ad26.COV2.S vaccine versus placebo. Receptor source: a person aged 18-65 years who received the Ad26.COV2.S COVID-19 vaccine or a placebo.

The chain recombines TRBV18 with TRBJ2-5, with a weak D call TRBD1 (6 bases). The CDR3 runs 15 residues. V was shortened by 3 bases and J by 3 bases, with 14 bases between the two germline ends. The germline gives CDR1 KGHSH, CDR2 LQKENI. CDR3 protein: CASSPSDSRKETQYF. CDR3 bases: TGTGCCAGCTCACCGTCGGACAGTAGAAAAGAGACCCAGTACTTC.

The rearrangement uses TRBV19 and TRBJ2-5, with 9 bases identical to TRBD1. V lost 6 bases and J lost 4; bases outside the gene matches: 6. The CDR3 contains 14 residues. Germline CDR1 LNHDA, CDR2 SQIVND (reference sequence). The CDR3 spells CASSSHRGRETQYF. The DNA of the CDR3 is TGTGCCAGTAGCTCACACAGGGGGCGAGAGACCCAGTACTTC.

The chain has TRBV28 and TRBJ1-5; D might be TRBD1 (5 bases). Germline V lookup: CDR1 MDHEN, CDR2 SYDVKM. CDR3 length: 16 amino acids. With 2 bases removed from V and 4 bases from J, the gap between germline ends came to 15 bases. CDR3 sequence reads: CASSLTQGVLNQPQHF. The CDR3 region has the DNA TGTGCCAGCAGTTTAACGCAGGGAGTCCTTAATCAGCCCCAGCATTTT.

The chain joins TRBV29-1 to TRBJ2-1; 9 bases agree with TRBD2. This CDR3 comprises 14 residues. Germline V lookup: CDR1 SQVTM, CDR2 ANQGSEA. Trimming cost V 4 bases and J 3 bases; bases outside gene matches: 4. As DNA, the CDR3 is TGCAGCGTTGGACTAGCGGATTTCTACAATGAGCAGTTCTTC. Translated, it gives CSVGLADFYNEQFF.

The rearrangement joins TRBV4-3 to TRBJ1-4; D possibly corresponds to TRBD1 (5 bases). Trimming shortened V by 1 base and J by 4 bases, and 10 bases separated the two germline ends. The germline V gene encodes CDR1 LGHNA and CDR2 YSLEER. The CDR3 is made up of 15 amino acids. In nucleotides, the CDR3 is TGCGCCAGCAGCCAAGGACAGAACCTTAATGAAAAACTGTTTTTT. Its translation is CASSQGQNLNEKLFF.

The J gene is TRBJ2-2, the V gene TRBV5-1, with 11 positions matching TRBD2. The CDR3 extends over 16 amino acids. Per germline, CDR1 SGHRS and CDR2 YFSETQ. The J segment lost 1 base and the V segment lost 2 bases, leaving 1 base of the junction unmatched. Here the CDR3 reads CASSFGLAGNTGELFF. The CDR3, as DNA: TGCGCCAGCAGCTTCGGACTAGCGGGGAACACCGGGGAGCTGTTTTTT. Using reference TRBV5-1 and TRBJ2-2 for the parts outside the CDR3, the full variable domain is KAGVTQTPRYLIKTRGQQVTLSCSPISGHRSVSWYQQTPGQGLQFLFEYFSETQRNKGNFPGRFSGRQFSNSRSEMNVSTLELGDSALYLCASSFGLAGNTGELFFGEGSRLTVL.

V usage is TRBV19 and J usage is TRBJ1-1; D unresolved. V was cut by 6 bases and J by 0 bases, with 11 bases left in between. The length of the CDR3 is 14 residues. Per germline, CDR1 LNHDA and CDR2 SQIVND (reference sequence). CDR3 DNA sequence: TGTGCCAGTAGGGCGTCGGTTCTGAACACTGAAGCTTTCTTT. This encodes CASRASVLNTEAFF.

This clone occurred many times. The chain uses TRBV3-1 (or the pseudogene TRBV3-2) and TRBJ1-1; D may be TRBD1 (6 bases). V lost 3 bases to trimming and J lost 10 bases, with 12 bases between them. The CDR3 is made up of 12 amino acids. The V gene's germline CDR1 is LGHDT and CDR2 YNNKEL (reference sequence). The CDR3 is CASSHLNRVAFF. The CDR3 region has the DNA TGTGCCAGCAGCCACCTGAACAGGGTAGCTTTCTTT.

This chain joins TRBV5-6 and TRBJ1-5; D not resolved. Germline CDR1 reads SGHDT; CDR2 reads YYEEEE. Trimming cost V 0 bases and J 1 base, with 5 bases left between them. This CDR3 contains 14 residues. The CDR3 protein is CASSLAPSNQPQHF. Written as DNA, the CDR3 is TGTGCCAGCAGCTTGGCTCCAAGCAATCAGCCCCAGCATTTT.

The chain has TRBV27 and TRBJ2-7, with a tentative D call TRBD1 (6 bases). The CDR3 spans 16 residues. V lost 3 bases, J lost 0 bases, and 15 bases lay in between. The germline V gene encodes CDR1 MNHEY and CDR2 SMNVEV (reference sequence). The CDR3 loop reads CASSFTPDSSSYEQYF. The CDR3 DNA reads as TGTGCCAGCAGTTTCACCCCGGACAGCAGCTCCTACGAGCAGTACTTC.

The CDR3 coding sequence is TGTGCCAGTAGTGCGGGACTTCGAAACACCATATATTTT. Protein sequence: CASSAGLRNTIYF. The J gene is TRBJ1-3, the V gene TRBV19, with D perhaps TRBD1 (5 bases). Germline V gene lookup returns CDR1 LNHDA and CDR2 SQIVND (reference sequence). This CDR3 has 13 amino acids. V dropped 5 bases and J dropped 5 bases, with 10 bases sitting between them.

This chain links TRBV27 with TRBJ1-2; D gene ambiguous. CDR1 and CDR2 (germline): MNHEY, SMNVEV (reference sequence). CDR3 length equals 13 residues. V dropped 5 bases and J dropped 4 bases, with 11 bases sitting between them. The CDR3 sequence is CASSPDGGYGYTF. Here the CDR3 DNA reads TGTGCCAGCAGTCCCGACGGTGGCTATGGCTACACCTTC.

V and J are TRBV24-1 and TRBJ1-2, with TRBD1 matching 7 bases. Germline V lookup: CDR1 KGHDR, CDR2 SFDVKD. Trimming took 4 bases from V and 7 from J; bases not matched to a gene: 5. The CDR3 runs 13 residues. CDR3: CATSEHQGVGYTF. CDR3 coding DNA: TGTGCCACCAGTGAACACCAGGGGGTTGGCTACACCTTC.

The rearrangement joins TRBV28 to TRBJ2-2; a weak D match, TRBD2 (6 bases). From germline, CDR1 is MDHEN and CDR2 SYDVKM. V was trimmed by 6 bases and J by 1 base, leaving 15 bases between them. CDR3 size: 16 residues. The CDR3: CASSRRDWLNTGELFF. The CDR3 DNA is TGTGCCAGCAGCAGACGGGACTGGTTGAACACCGGGGAGCTGTTTTTT.

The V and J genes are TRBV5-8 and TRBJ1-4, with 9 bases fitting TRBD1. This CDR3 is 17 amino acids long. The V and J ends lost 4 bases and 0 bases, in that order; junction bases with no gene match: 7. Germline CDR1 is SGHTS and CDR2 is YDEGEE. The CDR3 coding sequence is TGTGCCAGCAGCGGGTGGGGACAGGGTACAACTAATGAAAAACTGTTTTTT. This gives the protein CASSGWGQGTTNEKLFF.

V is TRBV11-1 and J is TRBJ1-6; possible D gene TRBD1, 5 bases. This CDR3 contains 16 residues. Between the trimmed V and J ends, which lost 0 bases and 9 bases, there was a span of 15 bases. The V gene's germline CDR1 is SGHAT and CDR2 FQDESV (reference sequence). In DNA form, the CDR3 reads TGTGCCAGCAGCTTAGCGGGGCCAGGCGCCGGTTCACCCCTCCACTTT. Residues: CASSLAGPGAGSPLHF.

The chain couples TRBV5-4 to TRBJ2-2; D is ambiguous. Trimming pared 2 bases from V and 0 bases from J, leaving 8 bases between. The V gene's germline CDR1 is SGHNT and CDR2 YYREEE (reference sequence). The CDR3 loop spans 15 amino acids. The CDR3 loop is CASSFDKTNTGELFF. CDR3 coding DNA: TGTGCCAGCAGCTTTGACAAAACGAACACCGGGGAGCTGTTTTTT.

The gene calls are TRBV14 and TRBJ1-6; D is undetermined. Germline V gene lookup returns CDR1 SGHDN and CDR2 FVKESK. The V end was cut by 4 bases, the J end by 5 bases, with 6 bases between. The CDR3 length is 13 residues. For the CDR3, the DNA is TGTGCCAGCAGCCGGCGGGATAATTCACCCCTCCACTTT. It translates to CASSRRDNSPLHF.

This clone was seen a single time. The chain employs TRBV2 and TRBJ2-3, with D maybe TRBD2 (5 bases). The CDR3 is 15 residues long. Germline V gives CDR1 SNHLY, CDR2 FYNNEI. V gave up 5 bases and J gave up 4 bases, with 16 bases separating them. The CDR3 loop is CASSSLRGSPDTQYF. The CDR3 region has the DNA TGTGCCAGCAGTAGCCTTAGAGGGAGCCCAGATACGCAGTATTTT.

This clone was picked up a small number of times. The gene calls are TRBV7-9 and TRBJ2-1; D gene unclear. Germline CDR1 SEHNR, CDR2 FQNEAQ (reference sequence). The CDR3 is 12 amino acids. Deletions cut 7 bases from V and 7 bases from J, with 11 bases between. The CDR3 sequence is CASTPFGNEQFF. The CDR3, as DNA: TGTGCCAGCACCCCCTTTGGGAATGAGCAGTTCTTC.

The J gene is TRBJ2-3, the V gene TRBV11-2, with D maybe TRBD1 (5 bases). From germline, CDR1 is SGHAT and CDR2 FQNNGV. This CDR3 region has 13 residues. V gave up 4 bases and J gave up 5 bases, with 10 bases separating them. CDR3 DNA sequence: TGTGCCAGCAGCTCGTCACAGGTAGATACGCAGTATTTT. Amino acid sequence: CASSSSQVDTQYF. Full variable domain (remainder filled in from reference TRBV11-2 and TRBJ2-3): EAGVAQSPRYKIIEKRQSVAFWCNPISGHATLYWYQQILGQGPKLLIQFQNNGVVDDSQLPKDRFSAERLKGVDSTLKIQPAKLEDSAVYLCASSSSQVDTQYFGPGTRLTVL.

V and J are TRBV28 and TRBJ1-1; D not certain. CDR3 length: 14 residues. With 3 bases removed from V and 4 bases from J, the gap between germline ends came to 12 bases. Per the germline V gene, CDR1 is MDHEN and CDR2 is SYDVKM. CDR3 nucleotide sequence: TGTGCCAGCAGTTTGACTTTGGGGAGCACTGAAGCTTTCTTT. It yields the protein CASSLTLGSTEAFF.

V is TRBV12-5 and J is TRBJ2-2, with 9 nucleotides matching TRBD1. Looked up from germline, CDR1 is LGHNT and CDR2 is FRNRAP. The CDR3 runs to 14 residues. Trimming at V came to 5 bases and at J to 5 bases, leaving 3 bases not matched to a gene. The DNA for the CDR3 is TGTGCTAGTGGTCAACAGGGGGCAACCGGGGAGCTGTTTTTT. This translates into CASGQQGATGELFF.

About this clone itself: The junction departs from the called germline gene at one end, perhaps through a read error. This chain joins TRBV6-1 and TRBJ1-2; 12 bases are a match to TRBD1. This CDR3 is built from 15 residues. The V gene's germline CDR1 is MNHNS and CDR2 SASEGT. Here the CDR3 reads CASSESGTGGYRYTF. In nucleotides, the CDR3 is TGTGCCAGCAGTGAATCCGGGACAGGGGGCTATCGCTACACCTTC.

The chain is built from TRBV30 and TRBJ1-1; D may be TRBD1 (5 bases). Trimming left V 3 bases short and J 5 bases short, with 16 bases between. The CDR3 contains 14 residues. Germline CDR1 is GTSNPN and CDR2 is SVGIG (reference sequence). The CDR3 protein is CAWSLHRGETEAFF. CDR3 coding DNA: TGTGCCTGGAGCCTTCACCGGGGGGAGACTGAAGCTTTCTTT.